One and the same sample provided the 14 T cell receptor beta chains below, sequenced in a study of T cell responses to AZD1222 COVID-19 vaccine. Clones were sequenced by immunoSEQ multiplex PCR, and TCRdb holds only the in-frame ones, with some missing. Of about 110,000 clones listed, roughly 92% are singletons. Sequenced here: peripheral blood, sampled 28 days after the second AZD1222 dose. All receptors come from an adult who received the AZD1222 COVID-19 vaccine.

This chain links TRBV5-6 with TRBJ2-7, with 7 positions matching TRBD1. Trimming at V came to 1 base and at J to 6 bases, leaving 4 bases not matched to a gene. The CDR3 has 13 amino acids. CDR1 is SGHDT, CDR2 YYEEEE, per germline. The CDR3 protein is CASSLRQGGEQYF. The CDR3 coding sequence is TGTGCCAGCAGCTTGAGACAGGGTGGCGAGCAGTACTTC.

This clone is a singleton in its sample. Written as DNA, the CDR3 is TGCGCCAGCAGCCTGACATTAGGGGCCCAAGAGACCCAGTACTTC. Translated: CASSLTLGAQETQYF. The chain has TRBV4-1 and TRBJ2-5; tentative D call: TRBD1 (5 bases). CDR1 is MGHRA, CDR2 YSYEKL, per germline. V was cut by 4 bases and J by 1 base, with 13 bases left in between. This CDR3 has 15 amino acids.

V usage is TRBV29-1 and J usage is TRBJ2-7; weak D call: TRBD2 (5 bases). CDR3 size: 12 residues. Per germline, CDR1 SQVTM and CDR2 ANQGSEA. The V and J ends lost 5 bases and 6 bases respectively, with 14 bases between them. The CDR3 sequence is CSVIPGLGEQYF. DNA for the CDR3: TGCAGCGTTATCCCGGGATTAGGCGAGCAGTACTTC.

The CDR3 DNA follows: TGTGCCAGCAGCTTTGTCGGGGGAGAGACCCAGTACTTC. Translating gives CASSFVGGETQYF. This chain connects TRBV5-4 to TRBJ2-5, with D possibly matching TRBD2 (6 bases). V was cut by 2 bases and J by 4 bases, with 9 bases left in between. CDR3 length equals 13 residues. Per germline, CDR1 SGHNT and CDR2 YYREEE (reference sequence). Looking up the rest from reference TRBV5-4 and TRBJ2-5 gives the full variable domain: ETGVTQSPTHLIKTRGQQVTLRCSSQSGHNTVSWYQQALGQGPQFIFQYYREEENGRGNFPPRFSGLQFPNYSSELNVNALELDDSALYLCASSFVGGETQYFGPGTRLLVL.

This clone has only one observation. CDR3 DNA sequence: TGTGCCAGCTCACCGGGGACCGCGTATAGCAATCAGCCCCAGCATTTT. Translating it yields CASSPGTAYSNQPQHF. The rearrangement joins TRBV18 to TRBJ1-5, with D possibly matching TRBD1 (5 bases). The germline V and J ends were trimmed by 3 bases and 0 bases, with 12 bases remaining between them. The length of the CDR3 is 16 residues. Germline CDR1 reads KGHSH; CDR2 reads LQKENI.

This rearrangement joins TRBV4-1 to TRBJ2-6; D remains ambiguous. This CDR3 is 15 amino acids long. V dropped 4 bases and J dropped 1 base, with 8 bases sitting between them. Germline V gives CDR1 MGHRA, CDR2 YSYEKL. CDR3: CASSREPSGANVLTF. The DNA of the CDR3 is TGCGCCAGCAGCCGAGAGCCGTCTGGGGCCAACGTCCTGACTTTC.

This clone was counted a single time. The rearrangement links TRBV9 to TRBJ1-1; tentative D call: TRBD1 (5 bases). This CDR3 has 12 amino acids. V lost 3 bases to trimming and J lost 13 bases, with 16 bases between them. CDR1 is SGDLS and CDR2 is YYNGEE in the germline V gene. CDR3 DNA: TGTGCCAGCAGCGAATTGGGGACCGGAGGTTTCTTT. Translation: CASSELGTGGFF.

The chain is built from TRBV5-4 and TRBJ2-1; D remains unclear. There are 15 residues in the CDR3. Germline values: CDR1 SGHNT, CDR2 YYREEE (reference sequence). Trimming removed 0 bases from V and 2 bases from J, with 9 bases in between. The DNA of the CDR3 is TGTGCCAGCAGCTTGGAGCAGGTGACCTACAATGAGCAGTTCTTC. Amino acid sequence: CASSLEQVTYNEQFF.

The CDR3 sequence: CAPHPGTGDHEQYF. CDR3 sequence (DNA): TGTGCTCCCCACCCGGGGACAGGGGACCACGAGCAGTACTTC. This sequence joins TRBV7-9 and TRBJ2-7; 10 positions match TRBD1. Germline V gene data show CDR1 as SEHNR and CDR2 as FQNEAQ (reference sequence). CDR3 length: 14 residues. The full variable domain, completed using reference TRBV7-9 and TRBJ2-7, is DTGVSQNPRHKITKRGQNVTFRCDPISEHNRLYWYRQTLGQGPEFLTYFQNEAQLEKSRLLSDRFSAERPKGSFSTLEIQRTEQGDSAMYLCAPHPGTGDHEQYFGPGTRLTVT.

The V call is TRBV28, the J call TRBJ1-2, with D hard to call. The germline V and J ends were trimmed by 5 bases and 0 bases, with 13 bases remaining between them. The CDR3 totals 15 residues. Germline V lookup: CDR1 MDHEN, CDR2 SYDVKM. CDR3 DNA sequence: TGTGCCAGCAGTCCTGGGATAATAGCTAACTATGGCTACACCTTC. Encoded protein: CASSPGIIANYGYTF.

This sequence joins TRBV6-2 or TRBV6-3 and TRBJ2-3; tentatively, D is TRBD2 (6 bases). The CDR3 is 14 residues long. Trimming stripped 2 bases from V and 4 bases from J, with 10 bases between. Germline V gives CDR1 MNHEY, CDR2 SVGEGT. In nucleotides, the CDR3 is TGTGCCAGCAGTTACGGGCGGGAATCAGATACGCAGTATTTT. Translating it yields CASSYGRESDTQYF.

This chain joins TRBV5-1 and TRBJ1-1; TRBD1 matches 9 bases. CDR1 is SGHRS, CDR2 YFSETQ, per germline. CDR3 size: 14 residues. J gave up 4 bases and V 4 bases, and 5 bases lay outside the gene matches. CDR3 bases: TGCGCCAGCAGCGAACGACAGGGGGTCACTGAAGCTTTCTTT. Protein sequence: CASSERQGVTEAFF.

V gene TRBV5-4 combines with J gene TRBJ2-7, with TRBD1 matching 8 bases. The CDR3 runs to 14 residues. The J segment lost 6 bases and the V segment lost 2 bases, leaving 7 bases of the junction unmatched. Germline V gene lookup returns CDR1 SGHNT and CDR2 YYREEE (reference sequence). The CDR3 coding sequence is TGTGCCAGCAGCTTTTCCGGGACAGGTCGCGAGCAGTACTTC. The encoded protein is CASSFSGTGREQYF.

The V and J genes are TRBV5-5 and TRBJ2-7; a weak D match, TRBD2 (5 bases). V was cut by 1 base and J by 3 bases, with 11 bases left in between. Germline V gene data show CDR1 as SGHKS and CDR2 as YYEKEE (reference sequence). This CDR3 is built from 14 residues. In nucleotides, the CDR3 is TGTGCCAGCAGCTTGTACGGGGAAAGCTACGAGCAGTACTTC. Protein product: CASSLYGESYEQYF.